One sample yielded the 23 T cell receptor beta chains listed below, sequenced in a study of T-cell memory formation after mild COVID-19. TCRdb re-derived calls from the 5' RACE reads in MiXCR, one entry per CDR3 protein. The sample lists under 450,000 distinct CDR3 sequences; around an eighth were seen once. The source material was PBMCs or a T cell subset sorted from them (not recorded which). All receptors derive from a man between 18 and 35 years old who had mild COVID-19 (a few samples of this study predate the infection). Cell type and time point are not known.

This clonotype was observed a few times. The rearrangement joins TRBV5-1 to TRBJ2-5; 8 nucleotides line up with TRBD1. Trimming at V came to 0 bases and at J to 4 bases, leaving 2 bases not matched to a gene. This CDR3 is 14 amino acids long. The germline gives CDR1 SGHRS, CDR2 YFSETQ. The CDR3 loop is CASSLGTGRETQYF. The CDR3 region has the DNA TGCGCCAGCAGCTTGGGGACAGGGAGAGAGACCCAGTACTTC.

This clonotype was detected many times. The chain uses TRBV20-1 and TRBJ1-2; no clear D gene. V was trimmed by 1 base and J by 8 bases, leaving 14 bases between them. The germline gives CDR1 DFQATT, CDR2 SNEGSKA (reference sequence). This CDR3 is built from 13 residues. The CDR3 DNA reads as TGCAGTGCTAGAGGTGGGCGAGTAGACGGCTACACCTTC. It specifies CSARGGRVDGYTF.

V is TRBV10-3 and J is TRBJ2-7, with 7 bases identical to TRBD2. The CDR3 has 12 residues. V shed 8 bases, J shed 5 bases, and the junction held 6 bases outside the gene matches. Germline CDR1 ENHRY, CDR2 SYGVKD. The DNA of the CDR3 is TGTGCCATCGGGGGGGACTTCGACGAGCAGTACGTC. Translation: CAIGGDFDEQYV.

This clonotype was found a few times. The V call is TRBV12-3 or TRBV12-4, the J call TRBJ2-2; 13 bases are shared with TRBD2. CDR3 size: 17 residues. Trimming removed 7 bases from V and 1 base from J; junction bases left unmatched: 6. The CDR3 protein is CASTSLAGGVNTGELFF. DNA for the CDR3: TGTGCCAGCACCTCACTAGCGGGGGGGGTGAACACCGGGGAGCTGTTTTTT.

Points on this clonotype: It may be a read error: a sequence one base away is much more abundant. This chain links TRBV12-3 or TRBV12-4 with TRBJ2-7; D is possibly TRBD2 (7 bases). The CDR3 runs 15 residues. V lost 3 bases, J lost 2 bases, and 14 bases lay in between. CDR3 residues: CASSLGGALTYEQYF. The CDR3 DNA is TGTGCCAGCAGTTTGGGGGGGGCCCTCACCTACGAGCAGTACTTC.

This clonotype was seen more than once but under ten times. The rearrangement links TRBV18 to TRBJ1-5; no firm D call. Germline CDR1 reads KGHSH; CDR2 reads LQKENI. Trimming took off 3 bases at V and 2 bases at J, with 14 bases between the two ends. The CDR3 is 16 residues long. The CDR3 sequence: CASSPPNTGGNQPQHF. As DNA, the CDR3 is TGTGCCAGCTCACCCCCGAACACCGGAGGCAATCAGCCCCAGCATTTT.

The chain joins TRBV11-2 to TRBJ2-3; D is possibly TRBD2 (7 bases). Germline V gene lookup returns CDR1 SGHAT and CDR2 FQNNGV. The CDR3 totals 14 residues. Trimming cost V 6 bases and J 2 bases, with 12 bases left between them. In DNA form, the CDR3 reads TGTGCCAGCAGAGGGGGGGCTCCCACAGATACGCAGTATTTT. This sequence encodes CASRGGAPTDTQYF.

Here the CDR3 reads CASSFSAGAGIEQYF. CDR3 sequence (DNA): TGTGCCAGCAGCTTTTCGGCGGGGGCTGGGATCGAGCAGTACTTC. This chain joins TRBV7-9 and TRBJ2-7; maybe TRBD2 (7 bases). The CDR3 is 15 amino acids. CDR1 is SEHNR, CDR2 FQNEAQ, per germline (reference sequence). Trimming shortened V by 3 bases and J by 6 bases, and 18 bases separated the two germline ends.

The chain employs TRBV7-3 and TRBJ2-2, with D possibly TRBD2 on 6 matching bases. V lost 0 bases and J lost 6, with 8 bases in between. Germline CDR1 SGHTA, CDR2 FQGTGA. CDR3 length: 14 amino acids. CDR3 in amino acids: CASSLTGDSGELFF. Here the CDR3 DNA reads TGTGCCAGCAGCTTAACGGGGGACTCCGGGGAGCTGTTTTTT. Together with reference TRBV7-3 and TRBJ2-2, the CDR3 gives the full variable domain: GAGVSQTPSNKVTEKGKYVELRCDPISGHTALYWYRQSLGQGPEFLIYFQGTGAADDSGLPNDRFFAVRPEGSVSTLKIQRTERGDSAVYLCASSLTGDSGELFFGEGSRLTVL.

This clonotype was picked up one time. The rearrangement joins TRBV4-2 to TRBJ2-1, with TRBD2 matching over 10 bases. Germline-derived CDR1 and CDR2 are LGHNA and YNFKEQ. This CDR3 comprises 16 residues. After removal of 1 base from V and 6 bases from J, the junction contained 6 bases not matched to a gene. CDR3 amino acids: CASSQAGAGGLNEQFF. The CDR3 nucleotides read TGTGCCAGCAGCCAAGCGGGAGCGGGGGGGCTCAATGAGCAGTTCTTC.

This clonotype was seen at least ten times. The genes are TRBV7-9 and TRBJ2-5; TRBD2 aligns across 8 bases. This CDR3 is built from 16 residues. After removal of 1 base from V and 3 bases from J, the junction contained 7 bases not matched to a gene. CDR1 and CDR2 from the germline V gene are SEHNR and FQNEAQ (reference sequence). The CDR3 region has the DNA TGTGCCAGCAGCTTAGTCAGCGGGGGCCCAAAAGAGACCCAGTACTTC. Its protein product is CASSLVSGGPKETQYF.

V gene TRBV25-1 combines with J gene TRBJ1-1, with D unclear. The CDR3 extends over 14 amino acids. Germline V CDR1 and CDR2: MGHDK, SYGVNS. Trimming pared 1 base from V and 2 bases from J, leaving 8 bases between. CDR3 protein: CASSESGRNTEAFF. In DNA form, the CDR3 reads TGTGCCAGCAGTGAATCGGGCAGAAACACTGAAGCTTTCTTT.

Only a few counts were recorded for this clonotype. The chain is built from TRBV5-5 and TRBJ1-5; TRBD1 might be the D (5 bases). This CDR3 is built from 15 residues. Trimming shortened V by 2 bases and J by 0 bases, and 9 bases separated the two germline ends. Germline loops: CDR1 SGHKS, CDR2 YYEKEE (reference sequence). The CDR3 DNA reads TGTGCCAGCAGCTTTGGGGGGTTTAGCAATCAGCCCCAGCATTTT. Translated, it gives CASSFGGFSNQPQHF.

This clonotype was detected a few times. V and J are TRBV12-3 or TRBV12-4 and TRBJ2-2, with D perhaps TRBD1 or TRBD2 (5 bases each). There are 13 residues in the CDR3. V was trimmed by 6 bases and J by 7 bases, leaving 12 bases between them. The CDR3 here is CASSRGSNGELFF. CDR3 in DNA: TGTGCCAGCAGCCGGGGCAGCAACGGGGAGCTGTTTTTT.

Only a few counts were recorded for this clonotype. V usage is TRBV3-1 and J usage is TRBJ2-4; tentative D call: TRBD2 (6 bases). The CDR3 is 13 amino acids. Germline loops: CDR1 LGHDT, CDR2 YNNKEL (reference sequence). V lost 4 bases to trimming and J lost 9 bases, with 13 bases between them. CDR3 nucleotide sequence: TGTGCCAGCAGCCCCCGGGGGTCAGGCATTCAGTACTTC. Translation: CASSPRGSGIQYF.

There are a few counts of this clonotype. The chain couples TRBV6-5 to TRBJ2-2, with TRBD2 matching over 7 bases. Germline values: CDR1 MNHEY, CDR2 SVGAGI. The V segment lost 8 bases and the J segment 4 bases; nucleotides outside the gene matches: 7. The CDR3 sequence is 14 residues long. The CDR3, as DNA: TGTGCCAGCTCCATTTGGGGGGGCACCGGGGAGCTGTTTTTT. It translates to CASSIWGGTGELFF.

This clonotype was counted ten times or more. The rearrangement joins TRBV5-1 to TRBJ2-1; D might be TRBD1 or TRBD2, each matching 6 bases. The CDR3 is made up of 17 amino acids. In germline, CDR1 is SGHRS, CDR2 YFSETQ. V was clipped by 0 bases and J by 6 bases, with 19 bases between them. This CDR3 is CASSLGRGDPSRNEQFF. Here the CDR3 DNA reads TGCGCCAGCAGCTTGGGTAGGGGGGATCCGTCACGCAATGAGCAGTTCTTC.

The chain has TRBV4-1 and TRBJ1-2; TRBD1 might be the D (5 bases). The V end lost 1 base, the J end lost 7 bases, and 13 bases lay between the germline ends. The CDR3 totals 14 residues. CDR1 MGHRA and CDR2 YSYEKL come from the germline V gene. For the CDR3, the DNA is TGCGCCAGCAGCCAAGGGTTCGGAGGGACTGGCTACACCTTC. Amino acid sequence: CASSQGFGGTGYTF.

This clonotype was picked up a small number of times. This chain connects TRBV3-1 to TRBJ1-2, with D unresolved. CDR3 size: 14 residues. Germline CDR1 LGHDT, CDR2 YNNKEL (reference sequence). V was pared by 4 bases and J by 4 bases, with 13 bases between. The CDR3 coding sequence is TGTGCCAGCAGCCTTCGGGGATCAGTCTATGGCTACACCTTC. It translates to CASSLRGSVYGYTF.

This clonotype was seen a handful of times. The rearrangement uses TRBV30 and TRBJ1-5, with D uncertain. Trimming removed 0 bases at V and 0 bases at J, with 6 bases between. The CDR3 covers 14 residues. Germline V lookup: CDR1 GTSNPN, CDR2 SVGIG (reference sequence). The CDR3 sequence: CAWSVPVSNQPQHF. The DNA for the CDR3 is TGTGCCTGGAGTGTACCGGTTAGCAATCAGCCCCAGCATTTT.

This clonotype was seen a handful of times. The chain carries TRBV7-2 and TRBJ2-5; the match to TRBD2 covers 11 bases. Germline loops: CDR1 SGHTA, CDR2 FQGNSA. V was clipped by 0 bases and J by 4 bases; unmatched bases: 1. CDR3 length equals 15 residues. This CDR3 reads CASSLAGLAGETQYF. CDR3 in DNA: TGTGCCAGCAGCTTAGCAGGACTAGCGGGAGAGACCCAGTACTTC.

This clonotype was seen a few times. The V gene is TRBV20-1, the J gene TRBJ1-5, with a tentative D call TRBD1 (5 bases). V shed 1 base and J shed 7 bases, with 17 bases lying between them. This CDR3 contains 15 residues. Germline V CDR1 and CDR2: DFQATT, SNEGSKA (reference sequence). CDR3 coding DNA: TGCAGTGCTAGAGGCCTCGGGGCTGAAAGGCAGCCCCAGCATTTT. It yields the protein CSARGLGAERQPQHF.

This clonotype came up a few times. The V call is TRBV6-6, the J call TRBJ2-3; 7 bases line up with TRBD1. Trimming took 5 bases from V and 4 from J; bases not matched to a gene: 9. CDR1 is MNHNY and CDR2 is SVGAGI in the germline V gene (reference sequence). The CDR3 contains 15 residues. CDR3 sequence: CASSPRQGFADTQYF. DNA of the CDR3: TGTGCCAGCAGTCCCCGACAGGGATTCGCAGATACGCAGTATTTT.